The next 24 T cell receptor beta chains were all read from a single sample in a study of shared clonotypes between healthy human individuals. Repertoires were generated with immunoSEQ multiplex PCR, while TCRdb's copy carries only in-frame clones and drops some. The table lists around 550,000 clones, 85% to 95% of them singletons, with over 0.1% in the top ten. CD45RO negativity and positive selection for CCR7 defined naive CD8 cells, a population that excluded terminally differentiated effector memory CD45RA+ cells. Sequenced material: naive CD8+ T cells sorted from blood. These TCRs come from a woman aged 25 to 39 in good health.

This clone was observed a few times. This CDR3 is also generated by other DNA sequences in the sample. J is TRBJ2-1 and V is TRBV28; D call uncertain. Germline CDR1 and CDR2: MDHEN and SYDVKM. The V end was cut by 2 bases, the J end by 8 bases, with 1 base between. There are 10 residues in the CDR3. Here the CDR3 reads CASSLDEQFF. The DNA of the CDR3 is TGTGCCAGCAGTTTAGATGAGCAGTTCTTC.

This chain uses TRBV25-1 with TRBJ2-1; the D gene is possibly TRBD2 (6 bases). Trimming stripped 5 bases from V and 0 bases from J, with 8 bases between. Germline V CDR1 and CDR2: MGHDK, SYGVNS. The CDR3 runs to 14 residues. The CDR3 sequence is CASSFGSSYNEQFF. As DNA, the CDR3 is TGTGCCAGCAGTTTCGGGAGCTCCTACAATGAGCAGTTCTTC.

The chain couples TRBV11-2 to TRBJ2-1, with TRBD2 identical over 10 bases. Trimming at V came to 5 bases and at J to 6 bases, leaving 7 bases not matched to a gene. The CDR3 sequence is 15 residues long. CDR1 and CDR2 from the germline V gene are SGHAT and FQNNGV. The CDR3 DNA reads TGTGCCAGCAGCGCGAGGACTAGCGGCACCAATGAGCAGTTCTTC. Translated, it gives CASSARTSGTNEQFF.

This clone was seen a single time. The V call is TRBV2, the J call TRBJ2-5; D possibly uses TRBD1 or TRBD2 (5 bases each). Germline V gene data show CDR1 as SNHLY and CDR2 as FYNNEI. The length of the CDR3 is 12 residues. The CDR3 DNA sequence: TGTGCTATCTCACGGGACGGGCGGGCCCAGTACTTC. This sequence encodes CAISRDGRAQYF.

The chain has TRBV30 and TRBJ2-5, with a weak D call TRBD2 (5 bases). Germline loops: CDR1 GTSNPN, CDR2 SVGIG (reference sequence). Trimming removed 3 bases at V and 7 bases at J, with 15 bases between. The CDR3 contains 13 residues. CDR3: CAWSGGLKATQYF. Written as DNA, the CDR3 is TGTGCCTGGAGCGGAGGTCTTAAGGCGACCCAGTACTTC.

This chain uses TRBV28 with TRBJ2-3, with 7 bases that match TRBD1. The germline gives CDR1 MDHEN, CDR2 SYDVKM. The CDR3 consists of 15 residues. With V trimmed by 3 bases and J by 2 bases, 5 bases remained unmatched. CDR3 DNA: TGTGCCAGCAGTTTTAACAGGGGCAACACAGATACGCAGTATTTT. Translated: CASSFNRGNTDTQYF.

This clone was counted only a few times. This chain connects TRBV5-6 to TRBJ2-7; D uncertain. Germline V gene data show CDR1 as SGHDT and CDR2 as YYEEEE. Between the trimmed V and J ends, which lost 0 bases and 5 bases, there was a span of 3 bases. This CDR3 has 11 amino acids. For the CDR3, the DNA is TGTGCCAGCAGCTTGGATCACGAGCAGTACTTC. Translated, it gives CASSLDHEQYF.

The genes are TRBV2 and TRBJ1-1; 8 nucleotides match TRBD1. The V gene end was trimmed by 4 bases and the J gene end by 5 bases; junction bases not matched to a gene: 12. CDR1 and CDR2 (germline): SNHLY, FYNNEI. CDR3 length: 16 residues. The CDR3 sequence is CASSGDRDRTFTEAFF. The CDR3 DNA follows: TGTGCCAGCAGTGGGGACCGGGACAGGACATTTACTGAAGCTTTCTTT. Variable domain in full (rest from reference TRBV2 and TRBJ1-1): EPEVTQTPSHQVTQMGQEVILRCVPISNHLYFYWYRQILGQKVEFLVSFYNNEISEKSEIFDDQFSVERPDGSNFTLKIRSTKLEDSAMYFCASSGDRDRTFTEAFFGQGTRLTVV.

The DNA of the CDR3 is TGTGCCAGCAGTGATGGTGGGGACACTGAAGCTTTCTTT. It yields the protein CASSDGGDTEAFF. V and J are TRBV6-1 and TRBJ1-1; D gene ambiguous. The CDR3 runs to 13 residues. Germline V gene data show CDR1 as MNHNS and CDR2 as SASEGT. V was clipped by 3 bases and J by 3 bases, with 8 bases between them.

This chain's CDR3 is CASSLGEPNTEAFF. CDR3 DNA sequence: TGTGCCAGCAGCTTGGGCGAGCCGAACACTGAAGCTTTCTTT. This chain links TRBV7-9 with TRBJ1-1, with no clear D. Trimming removed 3 bases at V and 1 base at J, with 9 bases between. The CDR3 has 14 amino acids. CDR1 and CDR2 (germline): SEHNR, FQNEAQ (reference sequence).

This clone has a single count. The CDR3: CASSSIFYEQYF. For the CDR3, the DNA is TGTGCCAGCAGTAGCATTTTCTACGAGCAGTACTTC. The chain recombines TRBV6-1 with TRBJ2-7; no definite D call. Deletions cut 5 bases from V and 3 bases from J, with 8 bases between. The CDR3 loop spans 12 amino acids. Looked up from germline, CDR1 is MNHNS and CDR2 is SASEGT.

This clone showed up just once. The gene calls are TRBV11-3 and TRBJ2-1; 8 bases line up with TRBD2. This CDR3 contains 16 residues. V lost 2 bases and J lost 4; bases outside the gene matches: 7. Per germline, CDR1 SGHNT and CDR2 YENEEA. This CDR3 reads CASSLSPSGYYNEQFF. CDR3 in DNA: TGTGCCAGCAGCTTAAGTCCTAGCGGGTATTACAATGAGCAGTTCTTC.

This chain uses TRBV6-6 with TRBJ2-7; maybe TRBD1 (6 bases). From germline, CDR1 is MNHNY and CDR2 SVGAGI (reference sequence). Trimming stripped 2 bases from V and 5 bases from J, with 19 bases between. The CDR3 consists of 16 residues. CDR3 DNA sequence: TGTGCCAGCAGTTACGGGGGCGGGTTATTTTTTGACGAGCAGTACTTC. Protein sequence: CASSYGGGLFFDEQYF.

The chain links TRBV5-1 to TRBJ2-1, with 9 bases matching TRBD2. J lost 4 bases, V lost 0 bases, and 8 bases had no gene match. The germline gives CDR1 SGHRS, CDR2 YFSETQ. This CDR3 is built from 17 residues. In DNA, the CDR3 is TGCGCCAGCAGCTTGGATGTGACTAGCGGCAAATACAATGAGCAGTTCTTC. The encoded protein is CASSLDVTSGKYNEQFF.

The chain employs TRBV13 and TRBJ2-1, with D perhaps given as TRBD1 or TRBD2 (5 bases each). CDR3 length equals 15 residues. Germline lookup yields CDR1 PRHDT and CDR2 FYEKMQ (reference sequence). Trimming took off 2 bases at V and 2 bases at J, with 10 bases between the two ends. As DNA, the CDR3 is TGTGCCAGCAGCTTAAGGGACGCACCCTACAATGAGCAGTTCTTC. It translates to CASSLRDAPYNEQFF.

This clone appeared a few times. V usage is TRBV13 and J usage is TRBJ2-7; maybe TRBD2 (5 bases). V was clipped by 5 bases and J by 2 bases, with 13 bases between them. The CDR3 runs 14 residues. Germline V CDR1 and CDR2: PRHDT, FYEKMQ (reference sequence). Here the CDR3 DNA reads TGTGCCAGCAGCCCCCAGGACGGGACCTACGAGCAGTACTTC. Its translation: CASSPQDGTYEQYF.

V usage is TRBV2 and J usage is TRBJ2-2; 12 bases line up with TRBD2. Germline assignment: CDR1 SNHLY and CDR2 FYNNEI. The CDR3 has 19 residues. Losses at the gene ends were 3 bases for V and 2 bases for J; bases not matched to a gene: 10. CDR3 DNA: TGTGCCAGCAGTGATGACTCTGGACTAGCGGGATTAAACACCGGGGAGCTGTTTTTT. It encodes CASSDDSGLAGLNTGELFF.

This chain uses TRBV6-5 with TRBJ2-7; TRBD1 agrees at 12 bases. The CDR3 length is 15 residues. V dropped 5 bases and J dropped 5; count of bases not matched to a gene: 7. Germline V gene lookup returns CDR1 MNHEY and CDR2 SVGAGI. CDR3 sequence: CASSTRDRGPDEQYF. In nucleotides, the CDR3 is TGTGCCAGCAGTACCCGGGACAGGGGGCCTGACGAGCAGTACTTC.

The chain has TRBV11-3 and TRBJ1-2; D unresolved. The V gene's germline CDR1 is SGHNT and CDR2 YENEEA. The CDR3 has 16 amino acids. Between the trimmed V and J ends, which lost 4 bases and 4 bases, there was a span of 19 bases. In DNA form, the CDR3 reads TGTGCCAGCAGCTGGCAATATCTCGGAAAGACCTATGGCTACACCTTC. It yields the protein CASSWQYLGKTYGYTF.

This chain's CDR3 is CAGGDPNDYGYTF. The CDR3 coding sequence is TGTGCCGGGGGGGATCCGAACGACTATGGCTACACCTTC. The chain employs TRBV30 and TRBJ1-2; possible D gene TRBD1, 5 bases. The CDR3 consists of 13 residues. V was clipped by 8 bases and J by 3 bases, with 16 bases between them. In germline, CDR1 is GTSNPN, CDR2 SVGIG (reference sequence).

This rearrangement joins TRBV2 to TRBJ1-1, with D possibly matching TRBD1 (6 bases). The length of the CDR3 is 19 residues. Per the germline V gene, CDR1 is SNHLY and CDR2 is FYNNEI. The germline V and J ends were trimmed by 6 bases and 1 base, with 27 bases remaining between them. The CDR3 region has the DNA TGTGCCAGCAGCCCCTTTGGGTCAGGGGCGCAGAACACGAACACTGAAGCTTTCTTT. Its translation is CASSPFGSGAQNTNTEAFF.

The rearrangement links TRBV7-9 to TRBJ1-1; 7 bases map to TRBD1. From germline, CDR1 is SEHNR and CDR2 FQNEAQ (reference sequence). J was trimmed by 7 bases and V by 6 bases; bases with no gene match: 14. The CDR3 contains 15 residues. The CDR3 DNA follows: TGTGCCAGCAGGCCAATCAGAGGACAGGCGAGTGAAGCTTTCTTT. This codes for CASRPIRGQASEAFF.

The chain has TRBV6-6 and TRBJ2-7; D gene ambiguous. The CDR3 sequence is 11 residues long. In germline, CDR1 is MNHNY, CDR2 SVGAGI (reference sequence). Trimming cost V 5 bases and J 4 bases, with 6 bases left between them. The CDR3 loop reads CASSDMYEQYF. CDR3 coding DNA: TGTGCCAGCAGTGACATGTACGAGCAGTACTTC.

The gene calls are TRBV4-1 and TRBJ2-5; D may correspond to TRBD1 or TRBD2 (5 bases each). The CDR3 has 15 residues. V lost 3 bases and J lost 7, with 18 bases in between. Per germline, CDR1 MGHRA and CDR2 YSYEKL. In nucleotides, the CDR3 is TGCGCCAGCAGCCAGGGGACGGTGGGTGTATCGACCCAGTACTTC. Amino acid sequence: CASSQGTVGVSTQYF.